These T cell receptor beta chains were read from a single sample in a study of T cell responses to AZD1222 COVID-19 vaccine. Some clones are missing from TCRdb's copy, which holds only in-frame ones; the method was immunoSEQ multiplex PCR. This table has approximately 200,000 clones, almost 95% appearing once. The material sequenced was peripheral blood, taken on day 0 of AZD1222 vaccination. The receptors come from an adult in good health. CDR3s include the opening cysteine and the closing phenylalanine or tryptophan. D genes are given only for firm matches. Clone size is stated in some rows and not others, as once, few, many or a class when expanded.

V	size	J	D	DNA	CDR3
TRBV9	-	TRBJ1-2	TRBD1	TGTGCCAGCAGCCAGGGGGGGCAGGGGAACTATGGCTACACCTTC	CASSQGGQGNYGYTF
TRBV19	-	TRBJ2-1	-	TGTGCCAGTAGTATAGGAGGCTCCTACAATGAGCAGTTCTTC	CASSIGGSYNEQFF
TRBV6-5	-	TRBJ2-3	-	TGTGCCAGCAGTTACTCGAAGGACCTCTTCCCAGATACGCAGTATTTT	CASSYSKDLFPDTQYF
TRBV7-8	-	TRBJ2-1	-	TGTGCCAGCAGCTTAGTGCTAGGCGATGAGCAGTTCTTC	CASSLVLGDEQFF
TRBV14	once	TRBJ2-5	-	TGTGCCAGCAGCCCCGGGCGGACCCAGTACTTC	CASSPGRTQYF
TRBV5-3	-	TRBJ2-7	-	TGTGCCAGAAGCTTGTCAGGGGACTACGAGCAGTACTTC	CARSLSGDYEQYF
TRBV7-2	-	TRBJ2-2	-	TGTGCCAGCAGCTTAGGGGCCCAAGGGTCCGGGGAGCTGTTTTTT	CASSLGAQGSGELFF
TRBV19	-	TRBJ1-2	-	TGTGCCAGTAGTATCGCCCCTGCTCACTATGGCTACACCTTC	CASSIAPAHYGYTF
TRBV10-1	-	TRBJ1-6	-	TGCGCCAGCAGGAACGGGGGTAATTCACCCCTCCACTTT	CASRNGGNSPLHF
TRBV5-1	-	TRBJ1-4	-	TGCGCCAGCAGTTCACAGGGTGTTAATGAAAAACTGTTTTTT	CASSSQGVNEKLFF
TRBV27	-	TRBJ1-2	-	TGTGCCAGCAGCACAAGACGGGGCCCTAACTATGGCTACACCTTC	CASSTRRGPNYGYTF
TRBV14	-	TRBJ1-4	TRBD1	TGTGCCAGCAGCCCTTGGACAGGGCGGGAGGAAAAACTGTTTTTT	CASSPWTGREEKLFF
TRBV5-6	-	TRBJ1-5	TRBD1	TGTGCCAGCAGCGGATCAGGGGGGAATCAGCCCCAGCATTTT	CASSGSGGNQPQHF
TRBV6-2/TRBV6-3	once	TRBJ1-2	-	TGTGCCAGCAGTACAGGGAGGAGCCCCTATGGCTACACCTTC	CASSTGRSPYGYTF
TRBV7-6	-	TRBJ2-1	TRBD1	TGTGCCAGCAGCGCTCCAGGGGGCACCTACAATGAGCAGTTCTTC	CASSAPGGTYNEQFF
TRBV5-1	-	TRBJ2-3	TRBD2	TGCGCCAGCAGCTCCTACGGACTAGCGGGAGTCGAAGATACGCAGTATTTT	CASSSYGLAGVEDTQYF
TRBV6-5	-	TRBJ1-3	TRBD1	TGTGCCACCCGGGACAGGGGGCATGGAAACACCATATATTTT	CATRDRGHGNTIYF
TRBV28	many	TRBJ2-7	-	TGTGCCAGCACCATGATAGGGTTGAGCTCCTACGAGCAGTACTTC	CASTMIGLSSYEQYF